The 30 T cell receptor beta chains in this list originate from one sample, sequenced in a study of CD8+ T cells in alopecia areata. Sequencing used cDNA as its template, made by extracting RNA and reverse transcribing it. Using immunoSEQ multiplex PCR, the repertoire was profiled, and TCRdb retains in-frame clones only, with some absent. The sample consists of more than 200,000 clones, approximately 65% of them appearing once. This sample's treatment: oral pan-JAK inhibitor, 5-10 mg twice daily. Sequencing used CD4+ T cells sorted from blood, obtained at week 44, from a patient treated with tofacitinib. The receptors here all came from a human donor with alopecia areata.

The rearrangement uses TRBV2 and TRBJ2-3; 10 nucleotides match TRBD2. V trimming: 6 bases; J trimming: 5 bases; junction bases outside the gene matches: 5. CDR1 SNHLY and CDR2 FYNNEI come from the germline V gene. The CDR3 covers 14 residues. CDR3 protein: CASSPSSGGDTQYF. CDR3 nucleotide sequence: TGTGCCAGCAGCCCTTCTAGCGGGGGAGATACGCAGTATTTT.

This chain uses TRBV19 with TRBJ1-1; 7 positions match TRBD1. V lost 7 bases to trimming and J lost 4 bases; unmatched junction nucleotides: 9. Germline V gives CDR1 LNHDA, CDR2 SQIVND (reference sequence). This CDR3 is 14 amino acids long. DNA of the CDR3: TGTGCCAGTACCGCAACAGGGGTAACCACTGAAGCTTTCTTT. Its translation: CASTATGVTTEAFF.

This clone turned up a few times. This sequence joins TRBV4-3 and TRBJ2-7, with D perhaps given as TRBD1 or TRBD2 (5 bases each). The length of the CDR3 is 15 residues. Trimming shortened V by 0 bases and J by 3 bases, and 12 bases separated the two germline ends. Germline V lookup: CDR1 LGHNA, CDR2 YSLEER. CDR3 in DNA: TGCGCCAGCAGCCAAGACTCAGGGAGCCTCTACGAGCAGTACTTC. Its protein is CASSQDSGSLYEQYF.

This clone was seen a few times. This sequence joins TRBV11-1 and TRBJ2-2, with D hard to call. The CDR3 has 15 amino acids. Trimming shortened V by 2 bases and J by 4 bases, and 11 bases separated the two germline ends. Germline CDR1 SGHAT, CDR2 FQDESV (reference sequence). The CDR3 DNA sequence: TGTGCCAGCAGCTTAAGTCGTTTTTCCACCGGGGAGCTGTTTTTT. This gives the protein CASSLSRFSTGELFF.

The chain combines TRBV4-1 with TRBJ2-2, with unresolved D. CDR3 size: 15 residues. Trimming pared 1 base from V and 2 bases from J, leaving 8 bases between. The germline gives CDR1 MGHRA, CDR2 YSYEKL. Here the CDR3 reads CASSQVSINTGELFF. CDR3 nucleotide sequence: TGCGCCAGCAGCCAAGTTTCGATCAACACCGGGGAGCTGTTTTTT.

There are a few counts of this clone. The chain couples TRBV19 to TRBJ2-7; 9 nucleotides agree with TRBD2. Looked up from germline, CDR1 is LNHDA and CDR2 is SQIVND (reference sequence). The CDR3 loop spans 15 amino acids. V dropped 9 bases and J dropped 0; count of bases not matched to a gene: 9. The CDR3 DNA is TGTGCCAGCAGGATAGCGGGGGCCCGCTCCTACGAGCAGTACTTC. Its translation is CASRIAGARSYEQYF. The variable domain in full, completed from reference TRBV19 and TRBJ2-7, reads DGGITQSPKYLFRKEGQNVTLSCEQNLNHDAMYWYRQDPGQGLRLIYYSQIVNDFQKGDIAEGYSVSREKKESFPLTVTSAQKNPTAFYLCASRIAGARSYEQYFGPGTRLTVT.

This clone was detected a few times. V and J are TRBV19 and TRBJ1-1; D is unresolved. V was cut by 9 bases and J by 6 bases, with 20 bases left in between. This CDR3 spans 14 amino acids. Germline V gene data show CDR1 as LNHDA and CDR2 as SQIVND (reference sequence). CDR3 sequence reads: CASRLQRDNSEAFF. The CDR3 DNA reads as TGTGCCAGCAGACTCCAACGTGACAACTCTGAAGCTTTCTTT.

This clone was found once. This rearrangement joins TRBV7-6 to TRBJ1-5; possibly TRBD1 for D (6 bases). This CDR3 has 13 residues. Between the trimmed V and J ends, which lost 4 bases and 4 bases, there was a span of 8 bases. Germline V lookup: CDR1 SGHVS, CDR2 FNYEAQ. For the CDR3, the DNA is TGTGCCAGCAGCTCTACAGGGAATCAGCCCCAGCATTTT. This encodes CASSSTGNQPQHF. Filled out from reference TRBV7-6 and TRBJ1-5, the complete variable domain reads GAGVSQSPRYKVTKRGQDVALRCDPISGHVSLYWYRQALGQGPEFLTYFNYEAQQDKSGLPNDRFSAERPEGSISTLTIQRTEQRDSAMYRCASSSTGNQPQHFGDGTRLSIL.

This clone appeared once. The chain carries TRBV7-2 and TRBJ2-3; D unresolved. From germline, CDR1 is SGHTA and CDR2 FQGNSA. This CDR3 contains 15 residues. V lost 1 base, J lost 1 base, and 9 bases lay in between. The CDR3 loop is CASSLVGRGTDTQYF. DNA of the CDR3: TGTGCCAGCAGCTTAGTCGGGCGCGGCACAGATACGCAGTATTTT.

This chain joins TRBV2 and TRBJ1-6; D is unresolved. This CDR3 has 14 amino acids. From germline, CDR1 is SNHLY and CDR2 FYNNEI. The ends were cut back, 1 base at V and 4 bases at J, with 5 bases in the middle. The CDR3 DNA sequence: TGTGCCAGCAGTGAAGAGGGATATAATTCACCCCTCCACTTT. Translated, it gives CASSEEGYNSPLHF.

The gene calls are TRBV6-6 and TRBJ1-2; D is perhaps TRBD1 (5 bases). V was shortened by 9 bases and J by 5 bases, with 10 bases between the two germline ends. The CDR3 has 11 amino acids. Germline CDR1 is MNHNY and CDR2 is SVGAGI (reference sequence). The chain's CDR3 is CASFSGYGYTF. In DNA form, the CDR3 reads TGTGCCAGTTTTTCAGGGTATGGCTACACCTTC.

V and J are TRBV4-3 and TRBJ2-6, with 7 bases aligning to TRBD1. The J segment lost 1 base and the V segment lost 1 base, leaving 7 bases of the junction unmatched. The CDR3 has 18 amino acids. Per germline, CDR1 LGHNA and CDR2 YSLEER. The CDR3 region has the DNA TGCGCCAGCAGCCAAGGGACAAGGGGGCCTTCTGGGGCCAACGTCCTGACTTTC. It codes for CASSQGTRGPSGANVLTF.

The rearrangement links TRBV15 to TRBJ2-3; 11 bases agree with TRBD2. Germline CDR1 is LNHNV and CDR2 is YYDKDF (reference sequence). CDR3 length: 16 residues. The V segment lost 2 bases and the J segment 4 bases; nucleotides outside the gene matches: 5. CDR3 in amino acids: CATSRKNSGRADTQYF. In nucleotides, the CDR3 is TGTGCCACCAGCAGAAAAAATAGCGGGAGGGCAGATACGCAGTATTTT.

The rearrangement uses TRBV2 and TRBJ1-1; D is uncertain. The CDR3 is 14 amino acids. Looked up from germline, CDR1 is SNHLY and CDR2 is FYNNEI. V lost 7 bases to trimming and J lost 1 base, with 13 bases between them. The CDR3 nucleotides read TGTGCCAGCACCTCGGGTTACAGGAACACTGAAGCTTTCTTT. It is translated as CASTSGYRNTEAFF.

The chain has TRBV15 and TRBJ2-3; D not resolved. This CDR3 is built from 17 residues. Per germline, CDR1 LNHNV and CDR2 YYDKDF (reference sequence). Trimming removed 5 bases from V and 1 base from J, with 19 bases in between. The CDR3 is CATSAERLLPGTDTQYF. DNA for the CDR3: TGTGCCACCAGCGCGGAACGACTCCTTCCCGGCACAGATACGCAGTATTTT.

The chain carries TRBV29-1 and TRBJ2-5; D is unclear. V gave up 4 bases and J gave up 5 bases, with 8 bases separating them. The CDR3 length is 11 residues. In germline, CDR1 is SQVTM, CDR2 ANQGSEA. Here the CDR3 DNA reads TGCAGCGTTGCCGAAGGGGAGACCCAGTACTTC. Translation gives CSVAEGETQYF.

The rearrangement joins TRBV10-3 to TRBJ2-2; the D is unclear. The length of the CDR3 is 11 residues. Germline V gene data show CDR1 as ENHRY and CDR2 as SYGVKD. Trimming removed 8 bases at V and 1 base at J, with 2 bases between. CDR3 loop: CAIGNTGELFF. Written as DNA, the CDR3 is TGTGCCATCGGGAACACCGGGGAGCTGTTTTTT.

This clone was found a few times. The chain couples TRBV5-1 to TRBJ2-3, with a tentative D call TRBD2 (6 bases). V lost 0 bases and J lost 2, with 16 bases in between. Germline CDR1 reads SGHRS; CDR2 reads YFSETQ. The CDR3 sequence is 17 residues long. DNA of the CDR3: TGCGCCAGCAGCTTGGGATCAGCGGGCCATAACACAGATACGCAGTATTTT. This codes for CASSLGSAGHNTDTQYF.

The CDR3 reads CASSRDSYYGYTF. CDR3 nucleotides: TGTGCCAGCAGTCGGGACAGTTACTATGGCTACACCTTC. The rearrangement links TRBV27 to TRBJ1-2; 7 nucleotides match TRBD1. V lost 5 bases to trimming and J lost 3 bases; unmatched junction nucleotides: 3. This CDR3 region has 13 residues. The germline V gene has CDR1 MNHEY and CDR2 SMNVEV (reference sequence).

This chain joins TRBV6-5 and TRBJ1-2; the D is unclear. Germline V lookup: CDR1 MNHEY, CDR2 SVGAGI. CDR3 length: 16 residues. V was trimmed by 2 bases and J by 3 bases, leaving 16 bases between them. CDR3 protein: CASSYVGVAFDYGYTF. The CDR3 nucleotides read TGTGCCAGCAGTTACGTCGGGGTGGCGTTTGACTATGGCTACACCTTC.

V usage is TRBV30 and J usage is TRBJ2-7; tentative D call: TRBD1 (5 bases). There are 12 residues in the CDR3. Germline assignment: CDR1 GTSNPN and CDR2 SVGIG (reference sequence). V gave up 2 bases and J gave up 0 bases, with 5 bases separating them. CDR3 bases: TGTGCCTGGAGTACAGGCTCCTACGAGCAGTACTTC. Translating it yields CAWSTGSYEQYF.

This chain connects TRBV4-3 to TRBJ2-7; 9 positions match TRBD1. The germline gives CDR1 LGHNA, CDR2 YSLEER. V lost 0 bases and J lost 2; bases outside the gene matches: 2. CDR3 length equals 15 residues. CDR3 amino acids: CASSQEGTGTYEQYF. The CDR3 DNA sequence: TGCGCCAGCAGCCAAGAGGGGACAGGGACCTACGAGCAGTACTTC.

V is TRBV7-2 and J is TRBJ1-1; tentative D call: TRBD1 (6 bases). Germline CDR1 is SGHTA and CDR2 is FQGNSA. Trimming removed 0 bases from V and 3 bases from J, with 8 bases in between. The CDR3 has 14 residues. CDR3 bases: TGTGCCAGCAGCTTAGCCAGGGGCGACACTGAAGCTTTCTTT. Protein: CASSLARGDTEAFF. Variable domain in full (rest from reference TRBV7-2 and TRBJ1-1): GAGVSQSPSNKVTEKGKDVELRCDPISGHTALYWYRQSLGQGLEFLIYFQGNSAPDKSGLPSDRFSAERTGGSVSTLTIQRTQQEDSAVYLCASSLARGDTEAFFGQGTRLTVV.

This chain joins TRBV5-1 and TRBJ2-3; D is unclear. The CDR3 has 16 residues. CDR1 is SGHRS, CDR2 YFSETQ, per germline. Trimming shortened V by 0 bases and J by 3 bases, and 14 bases separated the two germline ends. This chain's CDR3 is CASSLETVGLTDTQYF. CDR3 DNA: TGCGCCAGCAGCTTGGAAACAGTGGGGTTGACAGATACGCAGTATTTT.

The J gene is TRBJ1-2, the V gene TRBV5-6; weak D call: TRBD1 (5 bases). CDR1 and CDR2 (germline): SGHDT, YYEEEE. Trimming removed 0 bases at V and 7 bases at J, with 7 bases between. The CDR3 loop spans 12 amino acids. The CDR3 loop reads CASSLGGAGYTF. The CDR3 DNA reads as TGTGCCAGCAGCTTGGGAGGGGCTGGCTACACCTTC.

This clone was seen once. V is TRBV30 and J is TRBJ1-2; no reliable D call. This CDR3 is 13 amino acids long. Looked up from germline, CDR1 is GTSNPN and CDR2 is SVGIG (reference sequence). Trimming pared 0 bases from V and 0 bases from J, leaving 5 bases between. The CDR3 reads CAWSVRANYGYTF. DNA of the CDR3: TGTGCCTGGAGTGTGCGAGCTAACTATGGCTACACCTTC.

The V call is TRBV25-1, the J call TRBJ2-1, with 9 bases lining up with TRBD2. CDR1 MGHDK and CDR2 SYGVNS come from the germline V gene. V shed 3 bases and J 0 bases; nucleotides not matched to a gene: 3. The CDR3 spans 16 residues. For the CDR3, the DNA is TGTGCCAGCAGTGATGCGGGAGGGAGCTCCTACAATGAGCAGTTCTTC. Translating gives CASSDAGGSSYNEQFF. The whole variable domain, filled in from reference TRBV25-1 and TRBJ2-1, reads EADIYQTPRYLVIGTGKKITLECSQTMGHDKMYWYQQDPGMELHLIHYSYGVNSTEKGDLSSESTVSRIRTEHFPLTLESARPSHTSQYLCASSDAGGSSYNEQFFGPGTRLTVL.

A single count supports this clone. CDR3 nucleotide sequence: TGTGCCACCAGTACTGGGAACACTGAAGCTTTCTTT. The encoded protein is CATSTGNTEAFF. The genes are TRBV15 and TRBJ1-1; D not resolved. The CDR3 runs 12 residues. Between the trimmed V and J ends, which lost 6 bases and 1 base, there was a span of 6 bases. The germline V gene has CDR1 LNHNV and CDR2 YYDKDF (reference sequence).

This chain joins TRBV29-1 and TRBJ2-5; tentatively, D is TRBD1 (6 bases). The CDR3 loop spans 12 amino acids. Germline V gene sequence: CDR1 SQVTM, CDR2 ANQGSEA. The V gene lost 6 bases and the J gene lost 4 bases, with 12 bases spanning the gap. This CDR3 is CSVYRVGETQYF. The CDR3, as DNA: TGCAGCGTCTACAGGGTAGGAGAGACCCAGTACTTC.

V usage is TRBV5-1 and J usage is TRBJ2-3, with D possibly being TRBD1 (6 bases). CDR1 is SGHRS and CDR2 is YFSETQ in the germline V gene. This CDR3 is built from 15 residues. Trimming pared 0 bases from V and 1 base from J, leaving 9 bases between. CDR3 sequence (DNA): TGCGCCAGCAGCTTGGAGGCAGGGGGCACAGATACGCAGTATTTT. Encoded protein: CASSLEAGGTDTQYF.